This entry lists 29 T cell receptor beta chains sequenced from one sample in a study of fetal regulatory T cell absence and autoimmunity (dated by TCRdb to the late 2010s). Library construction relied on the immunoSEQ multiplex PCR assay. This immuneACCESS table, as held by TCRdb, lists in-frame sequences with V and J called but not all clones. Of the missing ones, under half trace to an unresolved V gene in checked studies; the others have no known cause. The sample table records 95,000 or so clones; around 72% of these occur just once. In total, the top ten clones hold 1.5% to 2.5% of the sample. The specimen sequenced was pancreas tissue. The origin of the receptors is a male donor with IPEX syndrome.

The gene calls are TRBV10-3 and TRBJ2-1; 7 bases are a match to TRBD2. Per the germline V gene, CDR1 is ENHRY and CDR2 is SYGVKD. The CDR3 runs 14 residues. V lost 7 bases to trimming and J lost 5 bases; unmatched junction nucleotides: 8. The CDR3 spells CAIKRLAVHNEQFF. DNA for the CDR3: TGTGCCATCAAGAGACTAGCAGTTCACAATGAGCAGTTCTTC.

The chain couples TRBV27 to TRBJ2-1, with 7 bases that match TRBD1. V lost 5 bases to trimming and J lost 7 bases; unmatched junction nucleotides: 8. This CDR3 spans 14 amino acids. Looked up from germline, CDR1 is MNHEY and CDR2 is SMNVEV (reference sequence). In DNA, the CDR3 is TGTGCCAGCAGTCCGAGACAGGGATTTAATGAGCAGTTCTTC. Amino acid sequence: CASSPRQGFNEQFF.

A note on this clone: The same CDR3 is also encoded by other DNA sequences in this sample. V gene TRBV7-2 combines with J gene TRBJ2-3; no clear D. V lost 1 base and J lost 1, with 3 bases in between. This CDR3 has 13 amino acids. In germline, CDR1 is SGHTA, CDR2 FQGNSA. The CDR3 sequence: CASSLGGTDTQYF. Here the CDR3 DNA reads TGTGCCAGCAGCTTAGGAGGCACAGATACGCAGTATTTT.

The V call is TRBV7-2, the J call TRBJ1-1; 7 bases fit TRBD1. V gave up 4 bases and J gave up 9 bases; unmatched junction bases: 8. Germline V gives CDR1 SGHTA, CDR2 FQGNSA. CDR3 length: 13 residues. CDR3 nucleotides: TGTGCCAGCAGCTACCGACAGGGAAGAAAAGCTTTCTTT. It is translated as CASSYRQGRKAFF.

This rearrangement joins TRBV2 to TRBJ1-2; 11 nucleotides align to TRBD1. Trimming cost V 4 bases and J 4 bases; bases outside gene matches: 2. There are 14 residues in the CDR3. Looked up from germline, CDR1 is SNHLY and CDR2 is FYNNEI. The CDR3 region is CASSGTGGRYGYTF. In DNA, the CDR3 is TGTGCCAGCAGTGGGACAGGGGGCCGCTATGGCTACACCTTC.

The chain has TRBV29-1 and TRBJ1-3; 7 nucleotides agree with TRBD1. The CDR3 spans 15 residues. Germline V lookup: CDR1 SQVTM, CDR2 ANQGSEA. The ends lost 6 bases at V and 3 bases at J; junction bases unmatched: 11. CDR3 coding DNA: TGCAGCGTGAGCTCCTTAGGGGGCAATGGAAACACCATATATTTT. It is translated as CSVSSLGGNGNTIYF.

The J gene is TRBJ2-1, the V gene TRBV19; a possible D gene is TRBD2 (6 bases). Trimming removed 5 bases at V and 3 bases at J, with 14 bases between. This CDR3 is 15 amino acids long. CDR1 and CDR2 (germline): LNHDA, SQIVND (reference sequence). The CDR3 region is CASSSRDLIYNEQFF. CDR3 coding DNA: TGTGCCAGTAGTTCCCGGGACTTGATCTACAATGAGCAGTTCTTC. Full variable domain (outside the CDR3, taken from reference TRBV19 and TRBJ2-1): DGGITQSPKYLFRKEGQNVTLSCEQNLNHDAMYWYRQDPGQGLRLIYYSQIVNDFQKGDIAEGYSVSREKKESFPLTVTSAQKNPTAFYLCASSSRDLIYNEQFFGPGTRLTVL.

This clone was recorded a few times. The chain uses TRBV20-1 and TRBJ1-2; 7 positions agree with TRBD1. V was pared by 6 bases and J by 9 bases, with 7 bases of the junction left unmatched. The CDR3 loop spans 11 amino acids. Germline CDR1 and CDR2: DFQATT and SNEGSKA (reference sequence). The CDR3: CSAQGERRYTF. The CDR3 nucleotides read TGCAGTGCCCAGGGGGAGAGGCGCTACACCTTC.

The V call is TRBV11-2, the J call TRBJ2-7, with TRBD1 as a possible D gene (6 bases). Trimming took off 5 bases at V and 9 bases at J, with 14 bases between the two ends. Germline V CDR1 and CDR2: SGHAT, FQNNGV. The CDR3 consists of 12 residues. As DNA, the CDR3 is TGTGCCAGCAGCCCACAGGGCCCGCGGCAGTACTTC. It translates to CASSPQGPRQYF.

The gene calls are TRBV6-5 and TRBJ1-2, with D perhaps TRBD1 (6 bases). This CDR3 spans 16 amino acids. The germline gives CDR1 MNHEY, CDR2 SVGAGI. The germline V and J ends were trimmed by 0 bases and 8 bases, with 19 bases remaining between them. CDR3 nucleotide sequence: TGTGCCAGCAGTTACTCGATCGGGACACCTCAAAGAGGCTACACCTTC. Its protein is CASSYSIGTPQRGYTF.

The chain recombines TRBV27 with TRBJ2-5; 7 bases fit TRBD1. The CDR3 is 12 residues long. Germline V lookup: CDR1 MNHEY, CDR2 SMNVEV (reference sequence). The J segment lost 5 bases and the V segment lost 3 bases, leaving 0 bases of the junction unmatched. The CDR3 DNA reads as TGTGCCAGCAGTTTGACAGGGGAGACCCAGTACTTC. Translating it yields CASSLTGETQYF.

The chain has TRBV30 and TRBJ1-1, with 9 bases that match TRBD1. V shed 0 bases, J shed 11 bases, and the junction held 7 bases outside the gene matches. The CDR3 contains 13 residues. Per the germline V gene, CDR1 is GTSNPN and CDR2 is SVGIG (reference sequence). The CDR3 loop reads CAWSVPWTGAAFF. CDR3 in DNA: TGTGCCTGGAGTGTCCCCTGGACAGGGGCGGCTTTCTTT.

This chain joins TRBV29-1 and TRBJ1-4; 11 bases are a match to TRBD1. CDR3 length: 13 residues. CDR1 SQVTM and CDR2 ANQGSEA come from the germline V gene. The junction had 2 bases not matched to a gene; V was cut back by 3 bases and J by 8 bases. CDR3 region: CSVEDRGLEKLFF. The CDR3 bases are TGCAGCGTTGAGGACAGGGGGCTAGAAAAACTGTTTTTT.

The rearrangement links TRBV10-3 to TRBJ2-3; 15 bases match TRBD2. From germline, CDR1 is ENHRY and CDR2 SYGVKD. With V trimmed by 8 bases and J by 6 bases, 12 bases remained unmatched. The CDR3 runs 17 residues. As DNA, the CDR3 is TGTGCCATCGGCCGGACTAGCGGGGGGGCCTCATGGGATACGCAGTATTTT. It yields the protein CAIGRTSGGASWDTQYF.

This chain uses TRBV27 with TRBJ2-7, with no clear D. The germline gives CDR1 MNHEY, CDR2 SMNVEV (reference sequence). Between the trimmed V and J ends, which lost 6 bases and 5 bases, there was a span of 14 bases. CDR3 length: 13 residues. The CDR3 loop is CASSQASVHEQYF. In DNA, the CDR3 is TGTGCCAGCAGCCAAGCCTCGGTCCACGAGCAGTACTTC.

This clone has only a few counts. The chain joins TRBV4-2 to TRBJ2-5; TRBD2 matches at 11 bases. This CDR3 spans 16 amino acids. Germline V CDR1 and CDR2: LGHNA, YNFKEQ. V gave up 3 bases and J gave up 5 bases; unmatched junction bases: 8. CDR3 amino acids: CASSQVTSGRRETQYF. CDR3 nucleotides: TGTGCCAGCAGCCAGGTCACTAGCGGGAGAAGGGAGACCCAGTACTTC.

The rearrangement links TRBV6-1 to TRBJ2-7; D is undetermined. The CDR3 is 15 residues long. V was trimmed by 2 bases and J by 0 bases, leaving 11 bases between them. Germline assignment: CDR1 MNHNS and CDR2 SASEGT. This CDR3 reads CASSESPGLSYEQYF. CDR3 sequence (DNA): TGTGCCAGCAGTGAATCCCCGGGTCTCTCCTACGAGCAGTACTTC.

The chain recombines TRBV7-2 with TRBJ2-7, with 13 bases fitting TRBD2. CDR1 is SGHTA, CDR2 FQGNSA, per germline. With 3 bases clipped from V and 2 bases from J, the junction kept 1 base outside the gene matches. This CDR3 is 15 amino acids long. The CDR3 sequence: CASSFTSGGAYEQYF. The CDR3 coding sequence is TGTGCCAGCAGCTTTACTAGCGGGGGGGCCTACGAGCAGTACTTC.

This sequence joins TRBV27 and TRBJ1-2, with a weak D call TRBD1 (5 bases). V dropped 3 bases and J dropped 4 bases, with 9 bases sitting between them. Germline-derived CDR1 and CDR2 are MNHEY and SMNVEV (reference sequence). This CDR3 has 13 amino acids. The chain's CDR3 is CASSLSGIYGYTF. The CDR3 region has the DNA TGTGCCAGCAGTTTGTCAGGGATCTATGGCTACACCTTC.

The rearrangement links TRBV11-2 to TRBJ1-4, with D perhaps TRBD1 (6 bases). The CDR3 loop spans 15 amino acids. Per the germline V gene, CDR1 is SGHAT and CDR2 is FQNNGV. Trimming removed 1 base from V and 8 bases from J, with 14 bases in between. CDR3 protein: CASSLVHRVGEKLFF. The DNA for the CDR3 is TGTGCCAGCAGCTTAGTCCACAGGGTAGGGGAAAAACTGTTTTTT. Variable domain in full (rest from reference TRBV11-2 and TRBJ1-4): EAGVAQSPRYKIIEKRQSVAFWCNPISGHATLYWYQQILGQGPKLLIQFQNNGVVDDSQLPKDRFSAERLKGVDSTLKIQPAKLEDSAVYLCASSLVHRVGEKLFFGSGTQLSVL.

The CDR3 DNA follows: TGCGCCAGCAGCCAAGATCGGGGAGGGACGTGGGGCTACACCTTC. It translates to CASSQDRGGTWGYTF. The chain links TRBV4-1 to TRBJ1-2, with D tentatively TRBD1 (5 bases). Germline V gene data show CDR1 as MGHRA and CDR2 as YSYEKL. The V and J ends lost 0 bases and 8 bases respectively, with 16 bases between them. The CDR3 consists of 15 residues.

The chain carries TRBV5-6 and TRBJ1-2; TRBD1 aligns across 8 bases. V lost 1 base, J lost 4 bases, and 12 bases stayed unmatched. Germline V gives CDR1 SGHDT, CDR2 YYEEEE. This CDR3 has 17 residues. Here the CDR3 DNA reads TGTGCCAGCAGCTTGCTCGGACAGGGATTTTTTTTCTATGGCTACACCTTC. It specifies CASSLLGQGFFFYGYTF.

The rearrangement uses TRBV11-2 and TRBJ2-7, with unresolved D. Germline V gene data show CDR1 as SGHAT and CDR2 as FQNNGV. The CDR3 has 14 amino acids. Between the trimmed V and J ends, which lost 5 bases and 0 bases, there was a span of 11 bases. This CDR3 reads CASSLSGTSYEQYF. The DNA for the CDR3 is TGTGCCAGCAGCCTCTCAGGAACCTCCTACGAGCAGTACTTC.

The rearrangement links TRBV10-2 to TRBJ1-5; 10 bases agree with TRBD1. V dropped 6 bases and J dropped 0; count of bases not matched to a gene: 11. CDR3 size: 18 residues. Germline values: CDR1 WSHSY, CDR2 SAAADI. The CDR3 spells CASSPGTGAVYSNQPQHF. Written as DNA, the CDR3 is TGCGCCAGCAGCCCCGGGACAGGGGCCGTTTATAGCAATCAGCCCCAGCATTTT.

The CDR3 reads CASKGGLTGGYLNSPLHF. The CDR3 nucleotides read TGTGCCAGCAAAGGGGGACTGACAGGGGGCTACCTAAATTCACCCCTCCACTTT. The rearrangement links TRBV27 to TRBJ1-6; TRBD1 aligns across 10 bases. The CDR3 spans 18 residues. V trimming: 7 bases; J trimming: 7 bases; junction bases outside the gene matches: 16. Germline CDR1 and CDR2: MNHEY and SMNVEV (reference sequence).

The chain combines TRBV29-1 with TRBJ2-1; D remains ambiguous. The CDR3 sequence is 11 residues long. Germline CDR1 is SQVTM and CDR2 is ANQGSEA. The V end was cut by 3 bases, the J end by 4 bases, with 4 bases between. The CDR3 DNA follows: TGCAGCGTTGATACGTACAATGAGCAGTTCTTC. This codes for CSVDTYNEQFF.

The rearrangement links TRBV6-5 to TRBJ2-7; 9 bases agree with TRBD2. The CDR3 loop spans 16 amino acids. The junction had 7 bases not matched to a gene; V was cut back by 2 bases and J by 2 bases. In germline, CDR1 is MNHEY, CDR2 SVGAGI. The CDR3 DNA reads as TGTGCCAGCAGTTACATTTACAGCGGGGGGCCCTACGAGCAGTACTTC. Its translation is CASSYIYSGGPYEQYF.

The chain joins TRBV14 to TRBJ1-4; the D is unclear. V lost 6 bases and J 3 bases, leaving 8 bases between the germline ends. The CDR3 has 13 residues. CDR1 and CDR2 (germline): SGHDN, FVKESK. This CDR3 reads CASRKGPNEKLFF. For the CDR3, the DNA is TGTGCCAGCAGAAAGGGCCCTAATGAAAAACTGTTTTTT.

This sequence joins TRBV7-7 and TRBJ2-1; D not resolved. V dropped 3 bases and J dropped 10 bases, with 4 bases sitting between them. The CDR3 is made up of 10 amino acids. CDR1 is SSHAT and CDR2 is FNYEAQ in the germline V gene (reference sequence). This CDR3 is CASSLGEQFF. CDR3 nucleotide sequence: TGTGCCAGCAGCTTGGGGGAGCAGTTCTTC.